Here is one T cell receptor (beta chain) with its context. Its antigen is not known. This entry is derived from a study of somatic mutations in cytotoxic T cells in rheumatoid arthritis. Positive selection with magnetic beads achieved the isolation of CD4+ and CD8+ cells, followed by a flow cytometry check of purity. General study findings and limits: Some patients, about an eighth of the roughly 65, had a largest CD8+ clone that exceeded 20% of CD8+ cells. Comparison of CD8+ T-cell clonality between rheumatoid arthritis patients and age-matched healthy controls yielded no significant difference. No age-related increase in CD8+ clonality was seen in healthy controls, but one was seen in rheumatoid arthritis patients.

Produced via immunoSEQ multiplex PCR; TCRdb's table is partial and in-frame only. The data contain some 19,000 clones, about four fifths of them seen just once; the ten biggest clones take up 9.5% to 13%. The TCR sequence derives from a man younger than 35 with rheumatoid arthritis. Sequencing was done on a sample of CD8+ T cells sorted from blood.

The CDR3 DNA is TGTGCCAGCAGCCCGTACAGGGCTAACTATGGCTACACCTTC. Amino acid sequence: CASSPYRANYGYTF. The chain uses TRBV14 and TRBJ1-2, with D tentatively TRBD1 (6 bases). V was shortened by 4 bases and J by 0 bases, with 9 bases between the two germline ends. This CDR3 contains 14 residues. Per the germline V gene, CDR1 is SGHDN and CDR2 is FVKESK. Full variable domain (missing parts from reference TRBV14 and TRBJ1-2): EAGVTQFPSHSVIEKGQTVTLRCDPISGHDNLYWYRRVMGKEIKFLLHFVKESKQDESGMPNNRFLAERTGGTYSTLKVQPAELEDSGVYFCASSPYRANYGYTFGSGTRLTVV.